Below are 24 T cell receptor beta chains sequenced from a single sample in a study of blood T cell repertoires in COVID-19. Generated by immunoSEQ multiplex PCR, the TCRdb table keeps only in-frame clones and is missing some. The sample lists about 52,000 clones, around nine tenths occurring once. Sequencing was done on a sample of peripheral blood. The receptor source for this set is a man older than 75 with active or convalescent COVID-19.

V and J are TRBV7-9 and TRBJ2-1; a weak D match, TRBD1 (5 bases). Between the trimmed V and J ends, which lost 4 bases and 5 bases, there was a span of 15 bases. This CDR3 comprises 15 residues. The V gene's germline CDR1 is SEHNR and CDR2 FQNEAQ (reference sequence). The CDR3 nucleotides are TGTGCCAGCAGCTCCCAATCGACAGTTCACAATGAGCAGTTCTTC. Residues: CASSSQSTVHNEQFF. Variable domain in full (rest from reference TRBV7-9 and TRBJ2-1): DTGVSQNPRHKITKRGQNVTFRCDPISEHNRLYWYRQTLGQGPEFLTYFQNEAQLEKSRLLSDRFSAERPKGSFSTLEIQRTEQGDSAMYLCASSSQSTVHNEQFFGPGTRLTVL.

The gene calls are TRBV27 and TRBJ2-1, with 8 bases lining up with TRBD1. V shed 6 bases and J 4 bases; nucleotides not matched to a gene: 17. The CDR3 is made up of 18 amino acids. Germline lookup yields CDR1 MNHEY and CDR2 SMNVEV (reference sequence). CDR3 sequence (DNA): TGTGCCAGCAGCCACATCTCTTCCCGACAGGGGAAATACAATGAGCAGTTCTTC. Protein product: CASSHISSRQGKYNEQFF.

The chain joins TRBV28 to TRBJ1-1; 8 nucleotides match TRBD1. The CDR3 length is 14 residues. Germline V gene lookup returns CDR1 MDHEN and CDR2 SYDVKM. The V gene end was trimmed by 2 bases and the J gene end by 7 bases; junction bases not matched to a gene: 6. CDR3 amino acids: CASSLRTGIGEAFF. CDR3 bases: TGTGCCAGCAGTTTAAGGACAGGGATCGGTGAAGCTTTCTTT.

The gene calls are TRBV7-2 and TRBJ2-7; 13 bases are shared with TRBD2. Germline CDR1 and CDR2: SGHTA and FQGNSA. CDR3 length: 14 residues. After removal of 6 bases from V and 4 bases from J, the junction contained 3 bases not matched to a gene. The DNA for the CDR3 is TGTGCCAGCAGGCGGACTAGCGGGAGTTACGAGCAGTACTTC. Residues: CASRRTSGSYEQYF.

V gene TRBV5-1 combines with J gene TRBJ2-7, with 9 bases lining up with TRBD2. The junction had 11 bases not matched to a gene; V was cut back by 2 bases and J by 2 bases. CDR3 length: 17 amino acids. Germline CDR1 and CDR2: SGHRS and YFSETQ. The CDR3 sequence: CASSFSSGGSFAYEQYF. In nucleotides, the CDR3 is TGCGCCAGCAGCTTTAGCAGCGGGGGGTCTTTCGCCTACGAGCAGTACTTC. The variable domain in full, with the rest retrieved from reference TRBV5-1 and TRBJ2-7, is KAGVTQTPRYLIKTRGQQVTLSCSPISGHRSVSWYQQTPGQGLQFLFEYFSETQRNKGNFPGRFSGRQFSNSRSEMNVSTLELGDSALYLCASSFSSGGSFAYEQYFGPGTRLTVT.

This sequence joins TRBV7-2 and TRBJ2-7, with a possible D match to TRBD1 (5 bases). Per the germline V gene, CDR1 is SGHTA and CDR2 is FQGNSA. Trimming shortened V by 5 bases and J by 0 bases, and 14 bases separated the two germline ends. The CDR3 is made up of 15 amino acids. CDR3 nucleotide sequence: TGTGCCAGCAGCCCCAGGGTAAAAGGCTCCTACGAGCAGTACTTC. Protein product: CASSPRVKGSYEQYF. Drawing the rest from reference TRBV7-2 and TRBJ2-7, the complete variable domain is GAGVSQSPSNKVTEKGKDVELRCDPISGHTALYWYRQSLGQGLEFLIYFQGNSAPDKSGLPSDRFSAERTGGSVSTLTIQRTQQEDSAVYLCASSPRVKGSYEQYFGPGTRLTVT.

V is TRBV11-3 and J is TRBJ1-1; perhaps TRBD1 as D (6 bases). CDR3 size: 14 residues. Germline V gene sequence: CDR1 SGHNT, CDR2 YENEEA. Trimming removed 2 bases from V and 1 base from J, with 8 bases in between. In nucleotides, the CDR3 is TGTGCCAGCAGCTTAACGGGACAGAACACTGAAGCTTTCTTT. This sequence encodes CASSLTGQNTEAFF.

This chain links TRBV5-1 with TRBJ2-7; a weak D match, TRBD2 (6 bases). The CDR3 length is 14 residues. V was trimmed by 5 bases and J by 0 bases, leaving 12 bases between them. From germline, CDR1 is SGHRS and CDR2 YFSETQ. The CDR3 spells CASRIRLGSYEQYF. The DNA of the CDR3 is TGCGCCAGCAGGATAAGACTAGGCTCCTACGAGCAGTACTTC.

The chain has TRBV5-1 and TRBJ2-3; 8 nucleotides align to TRBD1. Losses at the gene ends were 4 bases for V and 5 bases for J; bases not matched to a gene: 9. The CDR3 has 15 amino acids. Per germline, CDR1 SGHRS and CDR2 YFSETQ. CDR3 in amino acids: CASSPQGVGRDTQYF. The DNA of the CDR3 is TGCGCCAGCAGCCCACAGGGGGTTGGTCGAGATACGCAGTATTTT.

The rearrangement uses TRBV6-2 or TRBV6-3 and TRBJ1-3; 12 positions agree with TRBD1. CDR3 length: 16 amino acids. Germline-derived CDR1 and CDR2 are MNHEY and SVGEGT. The V gene end was trimmed by 4 bases and the J gene end by 0 bases; junction bases not matched to a gene: 1. The CDR3 is CASSSGQGASGNTIYF. CDR3 nucleotides: TGTGCCAGCAGTTCGGGACAGGGGGCCTCTGGAAACACCATATATTTT.

The chain is built from TRBV15 and TRBJ2-5, with a possible D match to TRBD2 (5 bases). Germline values: CDR1 LNHNV, CDR2 YYDKDF (reference sequence). The CDR3 consists of 15 residues. V was clipped by 0 bases and J by 5 bases, with 13 bases between them. The CDR3 spells CATSRDPEGRETQYF. CDR3 coding DNA: TGTGCCACCAGCAGAGATCCCGAGGGCCGGGAGACCCAGTACTTC.

This clone was seen more than once but under ten times. The chain carries TRBV19 and TRBJ1-5; 8 bases line up with TRBD1. Germline values: CDR1 LNHDA, CDR2 SQIVND (reference sequence). CDR3 length: 14 amino acids. V gave up 5 bases and J gave up 6 bases; unmatched junction bases: 6. In DNA form, the CDR3 reads TGTGCCAGTAGTGTTGACAGGGGAGGTCAGCCCCAGCATTTT. This translates into CASSVDRGGQPQHF.

This clone was picked up a small number of times. This chain links TRBV7-9 with TRBJ1-5; 11 bases fit TRBD1. V shed 5 bases, J shed 7 bases, and the junction held 10 bases outside the gene matches. The CDR3 covers 16 residues. Germline V gene lookup returns CDR1 SEHNR and CDR2 FQNEAQ (reference sequence). The CDR3 sequence is CASSHTGTGGSQPQHF. Here the CDR3 DNA reads TGTGCCAGCAGCCATACAGGGACAGGGGGGTCCCAGCCCCAGCATTTT.

V gene TRBV28 combines with J gene TRBJ1-4; 7 positions match TRBD1. Germline loops: CDR1 MDHEN, CDR2 SYDVKM. V trimming: 8 bases; J trimming: 5 bases; junction bases outside the gene matches: 2. The length of the CDR3 is 12 residues. The CDR3: CASLQGNEKLFF. The DNA of the CDR3 is TGTGCCAGCTTACAGGGGAATGAAAAACTGTTTTTT.

The rearrangement uses TRBV28 and TRBJ2-3, with TRBD2 matching 14 bases. Germline CDR1 is MDHEN and CDR2 is SYDVKM. Trimming cost V 4 bases and J 4 bases; bases outside gene matches: 7. The length of the CDR3 is 17 residues. The CDR3 spells CASSYRRLAGGADTQYF. CDR3 sequence (DNA): TGTGCCAGCAGTTATCGGAGACTAGCGGGAGGGGCAGATACGCAGTATTTT.

The V and J genes are TRBV18 and TRBJ1-3; the D gene is possibly TRBD1 (6 bases). Trimming removed 2 bases at V and 9 bases at J, with 17 bases between. Germline CDR1 KGHSH, CDR2 LQKENI. CDR3 size: 15 residues. The CDR3 spells CASSPSGQSEITIYF. The CDR3 DNA is TGTGCCAGCTCACCATCGGGACAATCGGAGATCACCATATATTTT.

This chain joins TRBV7-2 and TRBJ2-3, with D perhaps TRBD2 (5 bases). In germline, CDR1 is SGHTA, CDR2 FQGNSA. The CDR3 runs to 16 residues. V gave up 0 bases and J gave up 5 bases, with 15 bases separating them. The CDR3 DNA sequence: TGTGCCAGCAGCTTAGCGGCGACTAACCTCGTAGATACGCAGTATTTT. This sequence encodes CASSLAATNLVDTQYF.

The chain joins TRBV20-1 to TRBJ1-1, with 7 bases that match TRBD1. With V trimmed by 6 bases and J by 4 bases, 2 bases remained unmatched. Germline values: CDR1 DFQATT, CDR2 SNEGSKA (reference sequence). This CDR3 spans 11 amino acids. CDR3 sequence reads: CSARGATEAFF. The CDR3 nucleotides read TGCAGTGCCAGGGGGGCCACTGAAGCTTTCTTT.

The chain joins TRBV5-1 to TRBJ1-1; TRBD1 might be the D (6 bases). With 3 bases removed from V and 1 base from J, the gap between germline ends came to 16 bases. CDR1 is SGHRS, CDR2 YFSETQ, per germline. CDR3 length: 16 amino acids. The CDR3 is CASSSLGGRRNTEAFF. In DNA, the CDR3 is TGCGCCAGCAGCTCTCTGGGGGGGCGGAGGAACACTGAAGCTTTCTTT.

The CDR3 DNA sequence: TGTGCCAGCAGCCCCGACAGACAAGAGCAGTTCTTC. Residues: CASSPDRQEQFF. The chain carries TRBV7-8 and TRBJ2-1; D is possibly TRBD1 (5 bases). V was pared by 5 bases and J by 10 bases, with 12 bases between. CDR1 is SGHVS and CDR2 is FQNEAQ in the germline V gene. The CDR3 contains 12 residues.

This chain connects TRBV2 to TRBJ2-2; D is uncertain. CDR1 is SNHLY, CDR2 FYNNEI, per germline. The CDR3 sequence is 14 residues long. The V end was cut by 1 base, the J end by 2 bases, with 5 bases between. CDR3 bases: TGTGCCAGCAGTGAAGTCGGTAACACCGGGGAGCTGTTTTTT. As protein: CASSEVGNTGELFF. The whole variable domain, remainder taken from reference TRBV2 and TRBJ2-2, is EPEVTQTPSHQVTQMGQEVILRCVPISNHLYFYWYRQILGQKVEFLVSFYNNEISEKSEIFDDQFSVERPDGSNFTLKIRSTKLEDSAMYFCASSEVGNTGELFFGEGSRLTVL.

CDR3 residues: CASRYSAGNQPQHF. CDR3 sequence (DNA): TGTGCCAGCAGGTACAGTGCGGGGAATCAGCCCCAGCATTTT. The chain recombines TRBV27 with TRBJ1-5; D unclear. This CDR3 comprises 14 residues. CDR1 is MNHEY and CDR2 is SMNVEV in the germline V gene (reference sequence). V was shortened by 6 bases and J by 4 bases, with 13 bases between the two germline ends.

V is TRBV30 and J is TRBJ1-2; 7 bases are a match to TRBD1. With 0 bases clipped from V and 8 bases from J, the junction kept 6 bases outside the gene matches. The CDR3 covers 13 residues. CDR1 is GTSNPN and CDR2 is SVGIG in the germline V gene (reference sequence). CDR3 protein: CAWSVRGLGGYTF. DNA for the CDR3: TGTGCCTGGAGTGTAAGGGGGCTAGGGGGCTACACCTTC.

This chain links TRBV11-3 with TRBJ2-3; 13 nucleotides align to TRBD2. Germline V gives CDR1 SGHNT, CDR2 YENEEA. V trimming: 6 bases; J trimming: 1 base; junction bases outside the gene matches: 4. The CDR3 is 16 amino acids. This chain's CDR3 is CASSSGLAGGTDTQYF. CDR3 nucleotide sequence: TGTGCCAGCAGTTCTGGACTAGCGGGGGGCACAGATACGCAGTATTTT. Complete variable domain (other parts from reference TRBV11-3 and TRBJ2-3): EAGVVQSPRYKIIEKKQPVAFWCNPISGHNTLYWYLQNLGQGPELLIRYENEEAVDDSQLPKDRFSAERLKGVDSTLKIQPAELGDSAVYLCASSSGLAGGTDTQYFGPGTRLTVL.